The 20 T cell receptor beta chains given below trace back to one sample, sequenced in a study of blood T cell repertoires in COVID-19. Sequenced by immunoSEQ multiplex PCR; TCRdb stores in-frame clones only, minus some. Of 25,000 to 30,000 clones detected, approximately 90% appear once; the ten largest clones hold 16%. The specimen was peripheral blood. The receptors were sampled from a human donor in a cohort sampled during active COVID-19.

The V and J genes are TRBV2 and TRBJ1-2, with D hard to call. The CDR3 totals 13 residues. Germline assignment: CDR1 SNHLY and CDR2 FYNNEI. Trimming cost V 3 bases and J 4 bases, with 9 bases left between them. The CDR3 region has the DNA TGTGCCAGCAGTGACACCTCGGGCTATGGCTACACCTTC. Amino acid sequence: CASSDTSGYGYTF. Full variable domain (remainder filled in from reference TRBV2 and TRBJ1-2): EPEVTQTPSHQVTQMGQEVILRCVPISNHLYFYWYRQILGQKVEFLVSFYNNEISEKSEIFDDQFSVERPDGSNFTLKIRSTKLEDSAMYFCASSDTSGYGYTFGSGTRLTVV.

This chain links TRBV19 with TRBJ2-2; 10 bases agree with TRBD1. The germline V gene encodes CDR1 LNHDA and CDR2 SQIVND (reference sequence). V shed 10 bases and J 3 bases; nucleotides not matched to a gene: 5. The CDR3 is made up of 14 amino acids. CDR3 sequence reads: CAIRDRGYTGELFF. CDR3 nucleotides: TGTGCCATTAGGGACAGGGGCTACACCGGGGAGCTGTTTTTT.

This clone appeared once. The CDR3: CATSGLAEYNEQFF. CDR3 in DNA: TGTGCCACCAGCGGACTAGCGGAATACAATGAGCAGTTCTTC. The chain combines TRBV24-1 with TRBJ2-1; 10 bases align to TRBD2. V was clipped by 7 bases and J by 4 bases; unmatched bases: 3. Looked up from germline, CDR1 is KGHDR and CDR2 is SFDVKD. CDR3 length: 14 residues.

The V gene is TRBV5-3, the J gene TRBJ2-1; D may be TRBD1 (6 bases). TRBV5-3 is identified as an open reading frame with a role that is uncertain. CDR3 length: 14 residues. The V end was cut by 4 bases, the J end by 5 bases, with 13 bases between. CDR3 residues: CARSRGGWHNEQFF. CDR3 coding DNA: TGTGCCAGAAGCCGTGGGGGCTGGCACAATGAGCAGTTCTTC.

The rearrangement links TRBV24-1 to TRBJ2-3, with 8 bases identical to TRBD2. The germline gives CDR1 KGHDR, CDR2 SFDVKD. The ends lost 6 bases at V and 1 base at J; junction bases unmatched: 2. The CDR3 length is 14 residues. In DNA form, the CDR3 reads TGTGCCACCAGTCGGGGGGGTGGCACAGATACGCAGTATTTT. This gives the protein CATSRGGGTDTQYF.

The chain uses TRBV7-3 and TRBJ2-1, with a tentative D call TRBD1 (5 bases). There are 14 residues in the CDR3. Trimming took off 1 base at V and 9 bases at J, with 13 bases between the two ends. In germline, CDR1 is SGHTA, CDR2 FQGTGA. The CDR3 here is CASSLSQGVGEQFF. The DNA of the CDR3 is TGTGCCAGCAGCTTAAGCCAGGGTGTAGGTGAGCAGTTCTTC. Drawing the rest from reference TRBV7-3 and TRBJ2-1, the complete variable domain is GAGVSQTPSNKVTEKGKYVELRCDPISGHTALYWYRQSLGQGPEFLIYFQGTGAADDSGLPNDRFFAVRPEGSVSTLKIQRTERGDSAVYLCASSLSQGVGEQFFGPGTRLTVL.

This sequence joins TRBV2 and TRBJ2-7, with D uncertain. This CDR3 has 15 residues. Germline lookup yields CDR1 SNHLY and CDR2 FYNNEI. Trimming took 4 bases from V and 5 from J, leaving 18 bases between them. CDR3 loop: CASSALAVRPHEQYF. CDR3 in DNA: TGTGCCAGCAGTGCGTTGGCGGTGAGACCACACGAGCAGTACTTC.

This clone has just one count. The rearrangement uses TRBV15 and TRBJ2-1; the match to TRBD1 covers 8 bases. From germline, CDR1 is LNHNV and CDR2 YYDKDF (reference sequence). This CDR3 has 16 amino acids. V was clipped by 1 base and J by 4 bases; unmatched bases: 6. CDR3 coding DNA: TGTGCCACCAGCAGAGCGGGACAGGTGATTTACAATGAGCAGTTCTTC. Translated: CATSRAGQVIYNEQFF.

This chain joins TRBV9 and TRBJ1-1, with TRBD1 identical over 7 bases. The trim removed 4 bases at V and 4 bases at J, leaving 10 bases unmatched. Germline V gives CDR1 SGDLS, CDR2 YYNGEE. The CDR3 runs 15 residues. CDR3 loop: CASSTRQGGGTEAFF. Here the CDR3 DNA reads TGTGCCAGCAGCACCCGACAGGGCGGTGGCACTGAAGCTTTCTTT.

The table lists this clone with a count of one. The genes are TRBV6-2 or TRBV6-3 and TRBJ2-7; 10 bases are a match to TRBD1. Germline CDR1 is MNHEY and CDR2 is SVGEGT. J was trimmed by 5 bases and V by 4 bases; bases with no gene match: 5. This CDR3 is 14 amino acids long. The CDR3 spells CASSSGTGVHEQYF. The CDR3 bases are TGTGCCAGCAGTTCCGGGACAGGGGTCCACGAGCAGTACTTC.

The chain recombines TRBV27 with TRBJ1-1; the D gene is possibly TRBD1 (6 bases). CDR3 length: 14 residues. V was pared by 5 bases and J by 4 bases, with 14 bases between. Germline V gene lookup returns CDR1 MNHEY and CDR2 SMNVEV (reference sequence). CDR3 sequence reads: CASSATQGRTEAFF. CDR3 coding DNA: TGTGCCAGCAGTGCAACCCAGGGGCGCACTGAAGCTTTCTTT.

The rearrangement joins TRBV27 to TRBJ2-1, with D possibly being TRBD1 (6 bases). Germline V gives CDR1 MNHEY, CDR2 SMNVEV (reference sequence). The CDR3 has 16 residues. With 5 bases removed from V and 0 bases from J, the gap between germline ends came to 14 bases. CDR3 protein: CASSPLKDSSYNEQFF. CDR3 sequence (DNA): TGTGCCAGCAGTCCTTTGAAGGACAGCTCCTACAATGAGCAGTTCTTC.

The CDR3 DNA follows: TGTGCCACTGGACGGACGCATCGGGGGGGCTCACCCCTCCACTTT. Protein sequence: CATGRTHRGGSPLHF. The gene calls are TRBV2 and TRBJ1-6; a weak D match, TRBD1 (6 bases). The V end lost 10 bases, the J end lost 10 bases, and 23 bases lay between the germline ends. CDR3 length: 15 residues. Germline V gives CDR1 SNHLY, CDR2 FYNNEI.

The chain links TRBV7-9 to TRBJ2-3; the match to TRBD1 covers 8 bases. The CDR3 consists of 15 residues. Germline loops: CDR1 SEHNR, CDR2 FQNEAQ (reference sequence). V dropped 2 bases and J dropped 5; count of bases not matched to a gene: 6. CDR3 in amino acids: CASSLSRGLGDTQYF. CDR3 coding DNA: TGTGCCAGCAGCTTAAGCAGGGGGCTCGGAGATACGCAGTATTTT.

The rearrangement links TRBV27 to TRBJ1-5, with a weak D call TRBD1 (5 bases). The V end was cut by 6 bases, the J end by 0 bases, with 15 bases between. The CDR3 extends over 16 amino acids. Per the germline V gene, CDR1 is MNHEY and CDR2 is SMNVEV (reference sequence). CDR3 coding DNA: TGTGCCAGCAGAGGGCAGGGCCTATATAGCAATCAGCCCCAGCATTTT. Encoded protein: CASRGQGLYSNQPQHF.

This clone was picked up a small number of times. This rearrangement joins TRBV5-4 to TRBJ2-7, with TRBD2 identical over 12 bases. This CDR3 has 16 residues. V was pared by 4 bases and J by 5 bases, with 10 bases of the junction left unmatched. CDR1 and CDR2 from the germline V gene are SGHNT and YYREEE (reference sequence). CDR3 bases: TGTGCCAGCAGCCCGGGGATACTAGCGGGAGGAGACGAGCAGTACTTC. Translating it yields CASSPGILAGGDEQYF.

This clone appeared a few times. This chain links TRBV19 with TRBJ1-4; D not certain. Germline V gene data show CDR1 as LNHDA and CDR2 as SQIVND (reference sequence). The ends were cut back, 1 base at V and 8 bases at J, with 14 bases in the middle. The CDR3 covers 15 residues. CDR3 DNA: TGTGCCAGTAGTATAGCGGTTCGGGGTCGCGAAAAACTGTTTTTT. Amino acid sequence: CASSIAVRGREKLFF.

This chain links TRBV29-1 with TRBJ2-4; TRBD1 agrees at 7 bases. The CDR3 has 13 amino acids. V lost 7 bases and J lost 8; bases outside the gene matches: 11. In germline, CDR1 is SQVTM, CDR2 ANQGSEA. The CDR3 nucleotides read TGCAGCGGTGTTAAAGTCGGACAGGACATTCAGTACTTC. Translating gives CSGVKVGQDIQYF. Combining the CDR3 with reference TRBV29-1 and TRBJ2-4 gives the whole variable domain SAVISQKPSRDICQRGTSLTIQCQVDSQVTMMFWYRQQPGQSLTLIATANQGSEATYESGFVIDKFPISRPNLTFSTLTVSNMSPEDSSIYLCSGVKVGQDIQYFGAGTRLSVL.

Only one count was recorded for this clone. The J gene is TRBJ1-1, the V gene TRBV5-6, with D possibly matching TRBD1 (6 bases). CDR1 SGHDT and CDR2 YYEEEE come from the germline V gene. The length of the CDR3 is 15 residues. V was shortened by 2 bases and J by 4 bases, with 15 bases between the two germline ends. CDR3: CASSLPGQLITEAFF. The CDR3 coding sequence is TGTGCCAGCAGCTTACCCGGACAGCTTATCACTGAAGCTTTCTTT.

The rearrangement links TRBV6-4 to TRBJ2-5; TRBD2 might be the D (6 bases). CDR3 length equals 13 residues. V was cut by 5 bases and J by 5 bases, with 12 bases left in between. Germline V gene lookup returns CDR1 MRHNA and CDR2 SNTAGT. In DNA, the CDR3 is TGTGCCAGCAGTTCTTCTGGGGGGGAGACCCAGTACTTC. Translated: CASSSSGGETQYF.